This T cell receptor beta chain emerged from a study of graft-versus-host responses after intestinal transplantation. Study-level information: Isolated intestinal, liver-intestinal, or multivisceral transplants were what recipients had. After anti-thymocyte globulin induction, recipients took tacrolimus and steroids for approximately three years. Study-wide points: Among circulating GvH clones, peak levels were associated with early post-transplant declines in HvG clones.

J lost 2 bases, V lost 3 bases, and 10 bases had no gene match. In germline, CDR1 is MNHEY, CDR2 SMNVEV (reference sequence). This CDR3 contains 16 residues. TCRdb keeps only in-frame clones here, not all; method: immunoSEQ multiplex PCR. Of 43,000 or so clones in the sample, about 93% were seen once. As to this clone: Its antigen is undetermined.

This sample comprised PBMCs, obtained around 27 months after a first intestinal transplant, on the day of a second. The sequence came from a human patient who received an intestinal transplant, so some T cells may come from the graft donor. The V gene is TRBV27, the J gene TRBJ2-7; 7 bases are a match to TRBD1. This CDR3 reads CASSLTGTAATYEQYF. CDR3 sequence (DNA): TGTGCCAGCAGTTTGACCGGGACAGCAGCGACCTACGAGCAGTACTTC.